This TCR beta chain was captured in a study of blood T cell repertoires in COVID-19. Across the whole study: Whether acute or convalescent, the COVID-19 samples came from the United States, Italy and Spain.

Original processing notes: Quantification of nucleated cells was approximated via reference gene primer amplification. Here immunoSEQ multiplex PCR was the method, and the copy in TCRdb shows in-frame clones only, minus some. V and J calls plus clone size are reproduced from that table; the DNA served to infer D and trimming. The sample has about 200,000 clones; 70% to 90% are singletons. The V end lost 4 bases, the J end lost 1 base, and 6 bases lay between the germline ends. This CDR3 spans 13 amino acids. This clonotype was sampled from a woman older than 75 with acute or convalescent COVID-19. V is TRBV12-3 or TRBV12-4 and J is TRBJ2-3, with no clear D. Sequencing was done on a sample of peripheral blood. The CDR3 DNA sequence: TGTGCCAGCAGTTCCGGTCGCACAGATACGCAGTATTTT. Encoded protein: CASSSGRTDTQYF.